This TCR beta chain was sequenced in a study of CD8 T cells in Susac syndrome. Looked up from germline, CDR1 is SQVTM and CDR2 is ANQGSEA. The V and J ends lost 4 bases and 0 bases respectively, with 16 bases between them. The CDR3 length is 16 residues. Random hexamers were used to reverse transcribe roughly 0.5 to 1 ug of RNA. By means of immunoSEQ multiplex PCR, TCR beta CDR3 spanning 54 Vbeta and 13 Jbeta underwent amplification. TCRdb re-called the immunoSEQ multiplex PCR reads with MiXCR, one entry per CDR3 protein. The data contain 200,000 or so distinct CDR3 sequences, about 96% of them singletons.

What was sequenced was CD4+ T cells from PBMCs. This sequence joins TRBV29-1 and TRBJ2-1; D tentatively fits TRBD1 or TRBD2 (6 bases each). The receptor comes from a human donor with multiple sclerosis. In DNA form, the CDR3 reads TGCAGCGTTGGTAGGGGGGCGCCGAGCTCCTACAATGAGCAGTTCTTC. As protein: CSVGRGAPSSYNEQFF.